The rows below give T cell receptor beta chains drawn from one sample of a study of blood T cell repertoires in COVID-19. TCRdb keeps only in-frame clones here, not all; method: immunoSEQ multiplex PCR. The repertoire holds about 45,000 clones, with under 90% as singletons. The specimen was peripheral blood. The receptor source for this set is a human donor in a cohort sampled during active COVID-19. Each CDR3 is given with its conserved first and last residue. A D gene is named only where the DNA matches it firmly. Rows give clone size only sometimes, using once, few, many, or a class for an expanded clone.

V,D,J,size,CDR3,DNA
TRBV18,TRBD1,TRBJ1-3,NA,CASSPLHGTGGFGSGNTIYF,TGTGCCAGCTCACCCCTACACGGGACAGGGGGCTTCGGCTCTGGAAACACCATATATTTT
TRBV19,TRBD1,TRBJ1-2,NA,CASSGQGAYGYTF,TGTGCCAGTAGTGGACAGGGGGCGTATGGCTACACCTTC
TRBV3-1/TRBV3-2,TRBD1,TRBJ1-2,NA,CASSSTGGYGYTF,TGTGCCAGCAGTTCAACAGGGGGCTATGGCTACACCTTC
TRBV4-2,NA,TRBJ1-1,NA,CASSQVSLVGREAEAFF,TGTGCCAGCAGCCAAGTATCCCTCGTAGGCAGGGAGGCTGAAGCTTTCTTT
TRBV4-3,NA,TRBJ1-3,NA,CASSQDSGPGNTIYF,TGCGCCAGCAGCCAAGATTCAGGGCCAGGAAACACCATATATTTT
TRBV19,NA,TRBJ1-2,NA,CASTFSDNYGYTF,TGTGCCAGCACCTTCAGTGATAACTATGGCTACACCTTC
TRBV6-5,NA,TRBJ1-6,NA,CASSTSGHLHF,TGTGCCAGCAGTACCTCGGGACACCTCCACTTT
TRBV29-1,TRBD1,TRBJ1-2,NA,CSVERWGQGAEGYTF,TGCAGCGTTGAAAGGTGGGGACAGGGGGCGGAGGGCTACACCTTC
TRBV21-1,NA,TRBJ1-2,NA,CASRSVVYGYTF,TGTGCCAGCAGATCGGTCGTCTATGGCTACACCTTC
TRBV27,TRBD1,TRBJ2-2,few,CASSPTGVITGELFF,TGTGCCAGCAGTCCTACAGGGGTGATCACCGGGGAGCTGTTTTTT
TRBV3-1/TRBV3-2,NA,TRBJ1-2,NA,CASSQEGFLGDGYTF,TGTGCCAGCAGCCAAGAAGGATTCCTCGGGGATGGCTACACCTTC
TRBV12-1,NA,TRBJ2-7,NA,CASSYSGTGCYEQYF,TGTGCCAGCAGCTATTCCGGGACAGGGTGCTACGAGCAGTACTTC
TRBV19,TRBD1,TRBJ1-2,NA,CASQGAGNYGYTF,TGTGCCAGTCAGGGGGCGGGTAACTATGGCTACACCTTC
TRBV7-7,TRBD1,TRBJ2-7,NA,CASSAGTGNYEQYF,TGTGCCAGCAGCGCCGGGACAGGGAACTACGAGCAGTACTTC
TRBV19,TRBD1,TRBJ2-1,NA,CASSRDSYNEQFF,TGTGCCAGTAGCCGGGACAGCTACAATGAGCAGTTCTTC
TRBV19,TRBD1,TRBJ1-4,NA,CASSPDREATNEKLFF,TGTGCCAGTAGTCCCGACAGGGAAGCGACTAATGAAAAACTGTTTTTT
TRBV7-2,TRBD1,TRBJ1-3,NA,CASRRQGASGNTIYF,TGTGCCAGCAGAAGACAGGGGGCGTCTGGAAACACCATATATTTT
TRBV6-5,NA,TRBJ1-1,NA,CASSYSPMNTEAFF,TGTGCCAGCAGTTACTCCCCAATGAACACTGAAGCTTTCTTT
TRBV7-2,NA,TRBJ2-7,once,CASSSPFRTRSNEQYF,TGTGCCAGCAGCTCCCCTTTTAGGACTCGTTCAAACGAGCAGTACTTC
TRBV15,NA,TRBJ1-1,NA,CATSRDTNTEAFF,TGTGCCACCAGCAGAGATACAAACACTGAAGCTTTCTTT
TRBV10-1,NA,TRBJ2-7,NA,CASSESGRDYEQYF,TGCGCCAGCAGTGAGTCGGGGCGCGACTACGAGCAGTACTTC
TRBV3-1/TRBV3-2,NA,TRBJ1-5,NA,CASSPGGNQPQHF,TGTGCCAGCAGCCCCGGGGGCAATCAGCCCCAGCATTTT
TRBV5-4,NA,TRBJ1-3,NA,CASSFRDNGNTIYF,TGTGCCAGCAGCTTCAGGGACAACGGAAACACCATATATTTT
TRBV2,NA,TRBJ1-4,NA,CASSEGLTNEKLFF,TGTGCCAGCAGTGAGGGCCTTACTAATGAAAAACTGTTTTTT
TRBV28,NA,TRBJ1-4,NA,CASSLVRQGEKLFF,TGTGCCAGCAGTTTAGTACGTCAGGGCGAAAAACTGTTTTTT
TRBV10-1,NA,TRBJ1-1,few,CASSEGRGPNTEAFF,TGCGCCAGCAGTGAAGGGAGGGGACCGAACACTGAAGCTTTCTTT
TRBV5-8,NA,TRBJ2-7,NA,CASSLGPYLAYEQYF,TGTGCCAGCAGCTTGGGTCCTTACCTAGCGTACGAGCAGTACTTC
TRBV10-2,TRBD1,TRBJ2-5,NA,CASSMGQGTETQYF,TGCGCCAGCAGTATGGGACAGGGGACGGAGACCCAGTACTTC
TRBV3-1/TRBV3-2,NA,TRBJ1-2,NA,CASSQGGQGSGYTF,TGTGCCAGCAGCCAAGGTGGGCAGGGGTCTGGCTACACCTTC
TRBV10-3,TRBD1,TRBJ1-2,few,CAIRPDRDHYGYTF,TGTGCCATCAGACCGGACAGGGACCACTATGGCTACACCTTC
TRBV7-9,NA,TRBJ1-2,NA,CASSLQAGLPYF,TGTGCCAGCAGCTTACAGGCAGGCCTGCCCTACTTC
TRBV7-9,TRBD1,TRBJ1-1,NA,CASSFDRVITRPEAFF,TGTGCCAGCAGCTTTGACAGGGTTATTACTCGGCCTGAAGCTTTCTTT
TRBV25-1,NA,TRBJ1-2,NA,CASSEPTRARGYTF,TGTGCCAGCAGTGAACCAACCAGGGCTCGAGGCTACACCTTC
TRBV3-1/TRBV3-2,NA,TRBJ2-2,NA,CASSLQLSLDRPEHTGELFF,TGTGCCAGCAGCCTCCAATTATCCTTAGACAGACCCGAGCACACCGGGGAGCTGTTTTTT
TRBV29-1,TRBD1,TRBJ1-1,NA,CSVEAGGNTEAFF,TGCAGCGTTGAGGCAGGGGGTAACACTGAAGCTTTCTTT
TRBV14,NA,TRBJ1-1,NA,CASSPGTRTEAFF,TGTGCCAGCAGCCCCGGGACTAGAACTGAAGCTTTCTTT
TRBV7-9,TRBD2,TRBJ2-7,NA,CASSLGAGENFF,TGTGCCAGCAGCTTAGGAGCGGGGGAGAATTTCTTC
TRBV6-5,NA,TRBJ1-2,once,CASSTDQGGGRPITF,TGTGCCAGCAGTACCGACCAGGGTGGGGGCCGCCCGATCACCTTC
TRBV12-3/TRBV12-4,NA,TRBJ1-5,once,CASSPGLNQPQHF,TGTGCCAGCAGTCCGGGACTCAATCAGCCCCAGCATTTT
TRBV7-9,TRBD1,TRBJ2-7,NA,CASSPRQGAGEQYF,TGTGCCAGCAGCCCGCGACAGGGGGCGGGCGAGCAGTACTTC
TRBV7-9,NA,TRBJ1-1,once,CASSRGQFEAFF,TGTGCCAGCAGCCGAGGACAGTTTGAAGCTTTCTTT
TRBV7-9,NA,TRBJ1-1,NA,CASSLRSLEAFF,TGTGCCAGCAGCTTACGGAGCCTTGAAGCTTTCTTT
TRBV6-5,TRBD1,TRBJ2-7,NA,CASSYFGRRGNEQYF,TGTGCCAGCAGTTACTTTGGCCGCAGGGGGAACGAGCAGTACTTC
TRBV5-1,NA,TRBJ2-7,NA,CASSKDTGGSYEQYF,TGCGCCAGCAGCAAGGACACCGGTGGGTCCTACGAGCAGTACTTC
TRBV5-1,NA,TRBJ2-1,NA,CASSGATEEQFF,TGCGCCAGCAGCGGTGCGACGGAGGAGCAGTTCTTC
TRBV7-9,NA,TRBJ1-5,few,CASILSCGDNQPQHF,TGTGCCAGCATCTTAAGTTGCGGAGACAATCAGCCCCAGCATTTT
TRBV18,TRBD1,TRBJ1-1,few,CASSSGTGVTEAFF,TGTGCCAGCTCAAGCGGGACAGGGGTAACTGAAGCTTTCTTT
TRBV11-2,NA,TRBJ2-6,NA,CASSPGTGSSGANVLTF,TGTGCCAGCAGCCCCGGGACCGGGAGCTCTGGGGCCAACGTCCTGACTTTC
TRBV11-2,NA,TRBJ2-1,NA,CASSRLRGINNEQFF,TGTGCCAGCAGTCGATTACGGGGGATCAACAATGAGCAGTTCTTC
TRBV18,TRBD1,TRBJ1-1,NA,CASSPGQGTEAFF,TGTGCCAGCTCACCGGGACAGGGGACTGAAGCTTTCTTT
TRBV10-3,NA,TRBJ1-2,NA,CAISYRLSSNYGYTF,TGTGCCATCAGTTATCGACTATCTTCTAACTATGGCTACACCTTC
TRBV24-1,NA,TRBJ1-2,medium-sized,CATSVGISGLEGYTF,TGTGCCACCAGTGTTGGGATATCAGGGTTGGAAGGCTACACCTTC
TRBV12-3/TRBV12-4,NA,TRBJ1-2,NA,CASSSSGDYGYTF,TGTGCCAGCAGTTCCAGCGGCGACTATGGCTACACCTTC
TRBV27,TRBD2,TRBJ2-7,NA,CASSFARSGGIYEQYF,TGTGCCAGCAGTTTCGCCCGAAGCGGGGGGATCTACGAGCAGTACTTC